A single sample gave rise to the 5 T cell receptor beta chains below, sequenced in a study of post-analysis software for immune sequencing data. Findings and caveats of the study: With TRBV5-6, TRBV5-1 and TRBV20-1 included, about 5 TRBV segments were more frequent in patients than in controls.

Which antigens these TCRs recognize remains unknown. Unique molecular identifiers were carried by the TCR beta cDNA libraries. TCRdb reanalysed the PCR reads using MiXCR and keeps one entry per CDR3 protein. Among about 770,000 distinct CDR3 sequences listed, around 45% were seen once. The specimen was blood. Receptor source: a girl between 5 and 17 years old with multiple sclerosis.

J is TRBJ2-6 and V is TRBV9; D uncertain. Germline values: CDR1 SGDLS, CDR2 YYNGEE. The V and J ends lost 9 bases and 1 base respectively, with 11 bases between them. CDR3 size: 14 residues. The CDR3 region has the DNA TGTGCCAACTCCGTTGTATCTGGGGCCAACGTCCTGACTTTC. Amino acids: CANSVVSGANVLTF.

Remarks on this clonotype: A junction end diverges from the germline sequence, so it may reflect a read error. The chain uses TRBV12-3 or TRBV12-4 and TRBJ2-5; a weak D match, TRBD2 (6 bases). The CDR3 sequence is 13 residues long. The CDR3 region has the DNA TGTGCCGGCAGTTTGGGGGGTGGAGAGACCCAGTACTTC. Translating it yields CAGSLGGGETQYF.

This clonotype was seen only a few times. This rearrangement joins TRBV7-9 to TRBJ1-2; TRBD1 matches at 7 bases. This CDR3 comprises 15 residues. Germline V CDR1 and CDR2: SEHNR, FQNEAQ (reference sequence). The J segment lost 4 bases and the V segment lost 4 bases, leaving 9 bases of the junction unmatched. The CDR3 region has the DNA TGTGCCAGCAGCTCAGTAAACAGGGGTGGCTATGGCTACACCTTC. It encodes CASSSVNRGGYGYTF.

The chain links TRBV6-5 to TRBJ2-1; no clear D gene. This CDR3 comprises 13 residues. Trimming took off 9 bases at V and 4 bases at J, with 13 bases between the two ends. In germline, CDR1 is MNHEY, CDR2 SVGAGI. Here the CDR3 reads CASKRAVYNEQFF. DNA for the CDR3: TGTGCCAGTAAAAGGGCCGTATACAATGAGCAGTTCTTC.

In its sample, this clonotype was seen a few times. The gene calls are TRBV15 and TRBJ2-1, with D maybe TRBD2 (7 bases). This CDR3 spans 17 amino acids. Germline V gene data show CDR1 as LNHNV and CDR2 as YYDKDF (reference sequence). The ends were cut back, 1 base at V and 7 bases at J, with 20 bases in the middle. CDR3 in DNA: TGTGCCACCAGCAGAGTCCTGGGGGCGGGAGTGCAAAATGAGCAGTTCTTC. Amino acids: CATSRVLGAGVQNEQFF.